This entry lists 25 T cell receptor beta chains sequenced from one sample in a study of technical replicates of blood from a few donors. Only in-frame clones appear in the TCRdb table, and some are missing; sequencing was by immunoSEQ multiplex PCR. The sample consists of about 80,000 clones, 97% of them appearing once. The sequenced sample was T cells isolated from PBMCs. The receptor set was obtained from a human donor in good health.

This clone has only one observation. V is TRBV5-1 and J is TRBJ2-2; no definite D call. The CDR3 sequence is 16 residues long. Germline V gives CDR1 SGHRS, CDR2 YFSETQ. Trimming took 5 bases from V and 1 from J, leaving 15 bases between them. The CDR3 region has the DNA TGCGCCAGCAGTAGTGGTGGGCTCATGAACACCGGGGAGCTGTTTTTT. Its translation is CASSSGGLMNTGELFF.

This chain joins TRBV1 and TRBJ2-5; TRBD2 is taken as the D call from the table, unchecked against the DNA. TRBV1 is shown as a pseudogene. CDR3 length: 20 residues. Written as DNA, the CDR3 is TGCACCAGCAGCGAAAGCGGCGCGTCTAGCCCTATTGAACGATGGGAGACCCAGTACTTC. Protein sequence: CTSSESGASSPIERWETQYF.

The chain employs TRBV2 and TRBJ2-2, with D possibly being TRBD1 (6 bases). CDR1 is SNHLY and CDR2 is FYNNEI in the germline V gene. The CDR3 loop spans 13 amino acids. V dropped 6 bases and J dropped 5 bases, with 10 bases sitting between them. CDR3 DNA: TGTGCCAGCAGGGTCAGGGGAACCGGGGAGCTGTTTTTT. Its protein is CASRVRGTGELFF.

The chain has TRBV19 and TRBJ2-1; TRBD2 is a possible D gene (5 bases). The length of the CDR3 is 13 residues. Germline assignment: CDR1 LNHDA and CDR2 SQIVND (reference sequence). Trimming removed 1 base from V and 6 bases from J, with 7 bases in between. CDR3 sequence reads: CASSIGESNEQFF. The CDR3, as DNA: TGTGCCAGTAGTATAGGGGAGTCCAATGAGCAGTTCTTC.

This clone was seen just once. The CDR3 spells CASRMQGVGAEAFF. DNA for the CDR3: TGTGCCAGTAGAATGCAGGGGGTTGGGGCTGAAGCTTTCTTT. The chain couples TRBV19 to TRBJ1-1; TRBD1 aligns across 7 bases. The CDR3 runs to 14 residues. The J segment lost 6 bases and the V segment lost 6 bases, leaving 10 bases of the junction unmatched. Germline loops: CDR1 LNHDA, CDR2 SQIVND (reference sequence).

This chain links TRBV5-1 with TRBJ2-7; 9 nucleotides align to TRBD2. The CDR3 has 15 amino acids. Germline values: CDR1 SGHRS, CDR2 YFSETQ. The ends lost 0 bases at V and 2 bases at J; junction bases unmatched: 3. The CDR3 DNA reads TGCGCCAGCAGCTTGGAAGGCGGGGGGGCCTACGAGCAGTACTTC. The encoded protein is CASSLEGGGAYEQYF.

This chain joins TRBV28 and TRBJ2-1; 11 nucleotides align to TRBD2. CDR3 length: 20 residues. The germline V gene has CDR1 MDHEN and CDR2 SYDVKM. Trimming cost V 2 bases and J 0 bases; bases outside gene matches: 12. CDR3 in amino acids: CASSLRGGLAEGSSYNEQFF. The CDR3 DNA is TGTGCCAGCAGTTTACGGGGGGGACTAGCGGAGGGGAGCTCCTACAATGAGCAGTTCTTC.

The chain joins TRBV4-1 to TRBJ2-1, with TRBD1 matching over 9 bases. The germline gives CDR1 MGHRA, CDR2 YSYEKL. The CDR3 has 15 residues. J lost 4 bases, V lost 7 bases, and 8 bases had no gene match. Written as DNA, the CDR3 is TGCGCCAGCACCCCAGGACAGGGGATATACAATGAGCAGTTCTTC. Protein sequence: CASTPGQGIYNEQFF.

This sequence joins TRBV27 and TRBJ2-7, with 7 bases aligning to TRBD1. The ends lost 5 bases at V and 1 base at J; junction bases unmatched: 11. In germline, CDR1 is MNHEY, CDR2 SMNVEV (reference sequence). The length of the CDR3 is 16 residues. CDR3: CASSPSRQGRSYEQYF. In nucleotides, the CDR3 is TGTGCCAGCAGTCCCAGTCGACAGGGCCGATCCTACGAGCAGTACTTC.

This clone was seen a few times. The chain recombines TRBV6-1 with TRBJ1-1; the match to TRBD1 covers 7 bases. CDR1 is MNHNS, CDR2 SASEGT, per germline. The CDR3 spans 12 residues. V shed 7 bases, J shed 2 bases, and the junction held 1 base outside the gene matches. The CDR3 DNA sequence: TGTGCCAGCAACAGGGGAAACACTGAAGCTTTCTTT. Its translation is CASNRGNTEAFF.

V and J are TRBV28 and TRBJ2-7; TRBD1 matches 9 bases. The V gene's germline CDR1 is MDHEN and CDR2 SYDVKM. The V segment lost 8 bases and the J segment 0 bases; nucleotides outside the gene matches: 2. This CDR3 is 13 amino acids long. The CDR3 region has the DNA TGTGCCAGCGGGACAGGGAGCTCCTACGAGCAGTACTTC. Residues: CASGTGSSYEQYF. The complete variable domain, with remaining parts taken from reference TRBV28 and TRBJ2-7, reads DVKVTQSSRYLVKRTGEKVFLECVQDMDHENMFWYRQDPGLGLRLIYFSYDVKMKEKGDIPEGYSVSREKKERFSLILESASTNQTSMYLCASGTGSSYEQYFGPGTRLTVT.

V gene TRBV5-1 combines with J gene TRBJ1-1; D unclear. Germline values: CDR1 SGHRS, CDR2 YFSETQ. The length of the CDR3 is 13 residues. Trimming shortened V by 0 bases and J by 6 bases, and 9 bases separated the two germline ends. The CDR3 region is CASSLARGPEAFF. In DNA, the CDR3 is TGCGCCAGCAGCTTGGCCCGAGGCCCTGAAGCTTTCTTT.

The V call is TRBV6-6, the J call TRBJ1-4; 9 bases fit TRBD1. CDR3 length: 14 residues. V dropped 6 bases and J dropped 8; count of bases not matched to a gene: 7. The germline V gene has CDR1 MNHNY and CDR2 SVGAGI (reference sequence). Here the CDR3 reads CASSSGTGPEKLFF. Here the CDR3 DNA reads TGTGCCAGCAGCTCCGGGACAGGGCCCGAAAAACTGTTTTTT.

The chain couples TRBV2 to TRBJ1-4; TRBD1 matches 7 bases. Germline lookup yields CDR1 SNHLY and CDR2 FYNNEI. Trimming took 6 bases from V and 2 from J; bases not matched to a gene: 9. There are 16 residues in the CDR3. The CDR3 loop is CASRETGTWTNEKLFF. As DNA, the CDR3 is TGTGCCAGCAGGGAGACAGGGACGTGGACTAATGAAAAACTGTTTTTT.

This sequence joins TRBV6-6 and TRBJ2-5; a possible D gene is TRBD1 (6 bases). The CDR3 spans 15 residues. Germline V gives CDR1 MNHNY, CDR2 SVGAGI (reference sequence). The V end was cut by 7 bases, the J end by 5 bases, with 20 bases between. The CDR3 nucleotides read TGTGCCAGCACCGGTAAAAGGGGGACGAAGGAGACCCAGTACTTC. Encoded protein: CASTGKRGTKETQYF.

This chain joins TRBV5-6 and TRBJ2-7; D possibly corresponds to TRBD2 (5 bases). CDR1 and CDR2 from the germline V gene are SGHDT and YYEEEE. The CDR3 loop spans 16 amino acids. Between the trimmed V and J ends, which lost 1 base and 7 bases, there was a span of 21 bases. CDR3 sequence reads: CASSLIGPSQRREQYF. The CDR3 DNA reads TGTGCCAGCAGCTTGATCGGACCTAGCCAACGCCGTGAGCAGTACTTC.

The V gene is TRBV10-3, the J gene TRBJ1-6, with D perhaps matching TRBD1 (6 bases). The CDR3 length is 12 residues. The ends were cut back, 7 bases at V and 9 bases at J, with 10 bases in the middle. Looked up from germline, CDR1 is ENHRY and CDR2 is SYGVKD. Here the CDR3 DNA reads TGTGCCATCACAGGGGAAGGTTCACCCCTCCACTTT. It is translated as CAITGEGSPLHF.

The chain joins TRBV2 to TRBJ2-6, with D possibly matching TRBD2 (5 bases). This CDR3 is built from 15 residues. The ends were cut back, 3 bases at V and 2 bases at J, with 8 bases in the middle. Germline V lookup: CDR1 SNHLY, CDR2 FYNNEI. The CDR3 region is CASSDSGTGANVLTF. As DNA, the CDR3 is TGTGCCAGCAGTGATTCGGGGACTGGGGCCAACGTCCTGACTTTC.

The rearrangement links TRBV6-5 to TRBJ1-2; D perhaps matches TRBD1 (6 bases). The ends were cut back, 2 bases at V and 5 bases at J, with 9 bases in the middle. Germline V gene sequence: CDR1 MNHEY, CDR2 SVGAGI. This CDR3 spans 13 amino acids. The CDR3 loop is CASSYDRHYGYTF. The CDR3 region has the DNA TGTGCCAGCAGTTACGACAGGCATTATGGCTACACCTTC.

The CDR3 DNA is TGTGCCAGCAGCTCCCACAGGGAGAGCTCTGGAAACACCATATATTTT. It translates to CASSSHRESSGNTIYF. The rearrangement uses TRBV7-9 and TRBJ1-3; tentative D call: TRBD1 (6 bases). The germline V gene encodes CDR1 SEHNR and CDR2 FQNEAQ (reference sequence). The V end was cut by 4 bases, the J end by 0 bases, with 13 bases between. The CDR3 is made up of 16 amino acids.

The chain is built from TRBV14 and TRBJ1-1; D remains ambiguous. The CDR3 consists of 18 residues. V was shortened by 2 bases and J by 1 base, with 20 bases between the two germline ends. From germline, CDR1 is SGHDN and CDR2 FVKESK. The CDR3 is CASSQISNGVERNTEAFF. CDR3 sequence (DNA): TGTGCCAGCAGCCAAATTAGTAACGGGGTAGAAAGGAACACTGAAGCTTTCTTT. Full variable domain (remainder filled in from reference TRBV14 and TRBJ1-1): EAGVTQFPSHSVIEKGQTVTLRCDPISGHDNLYWYRRVMGKEIKFLLHFVKESKQDESGMPNNRFLAERTGGTYSTLKVQPAELEDSGVYFCASSQISNGVERNTEAFFGQGTRLTVV.

The chain uses TRBV15 and TRBJ2-5, with D possibly matching TRBD2 (6 bases). Per the germline V gene, CDR1 is LNHNV and CDR2 is YYDKDF (reference sequence). The CDR3 loop spans 15 amino acids. Trimming cost V 0 bases and J 4 bases, with 12 bases left between them. Here the CDR3 DNA reads TGTGCCACCAGCAGAGATCCCCAAGCGGGAGAGACCCAGTACTTC. This encodes CATSRDPQAGETQYF.

This rearrangement joins TRBV27 to TRBJ1-1; the D gene is possibly TRBD1 (6 bases). Germline CDR1 MNHEY, CDR2 SMNVEV (reference sequence). The length of the CDR3 is 14 residues. V lost 2 bases, J lost 6 bases, and 13 bases lay in between. The CDR3 spells CASSLQTGFAEAFF. The DNA for the CDR3 is TGTGCCAGCAGTTTACAAACAGGGTTCGCTGAAGCTTTCTTT.

This clone was picked up one time. The V and J genes are TRBV5-1 and TRBJ1-2, with a tentative D call TRBD1 (6 bases). The CDR3 loop spans 15 amino acids. Trimming took 2 bases from V and 3 from J, leaving 14 bases between them. The germline V gene has CDR1 SGHRS and CDR2 YFSETQ. The DNA for the CDR3 is TGCGCCAGCAGCTTTAACGTGGACAGCTACTATGGCTACACCTTC. Translating it yields CASSFNVDSYYGYTF.

This clone has just one count. V usage is TRBV9 and J usage is TRBJ1-1; no clear D gene. Trimming shortened V by 1 base and J by 5 bases, and 6 bases separated the two germline ends. The V gene's germline CDR1 is SGDLS and CDR2 YYNGEE. There are 12 residues in the CDR3. The CDR3 DNA follows: TGTGCCAGCAGCGTACGGGATACTGAAGCTTTCTTT. Protein product: CASSVRDTEAFF.